Following are 32 T cell receptor beta chains from one sample sequenced in a study of CD8 T cells in Susac syndrome. It was with random hexamers that about 0.45 to 1 ug RNA was reverse transcribed. Using its own MiXCR run on the immunoSEQ multiplex PCR reads, TCRdb lists one record per CDR3 protein. The sample shows approximately 160,000 distinct CDR3 sequences, around 94% of them seen only once. The sample comprised CD4+ T cells from PBMCs. The receptors stem from a human donor with multiple sclerosis.

The chain joins TRBV2 to TRBJ2-3; D unresolved. Between the trimmed V and J ends, which lost 6 bases and 2 bases, there was a span of 9 bases. This CDR3 is 13 amino acids long. Germline V gives CDR1 SNHLY, CDR2 FYNNEI. DNA of the CDR3: TGTGCCAGCAGAAGGGCTTTCACAGATACGCAGTATTTT. It specifies CASRRAFTDTQYF.

V usage is TRBV20-1 and J usage is TRBJ2-7; 13 nucleotides agree with TRBD2. CDR1 is DFQATT and CDR2 is SNEGSKA in the germline V gene (reference sequence). This CDR3 has 15 amino acids. V gave up 2 bases and J gave up 1 base; unmatched junction bases: 2. Here the CDR3 reads CSARPGLAGSYEQYF. The CDR3 DNA sequence: TGCAGTGCTAGACCGGGACTAGCGGGATCCTACGAGCAGTACTTC.

The V gene is TRBV7-2, the J gene TRBJ1-3; D gene uncertain. Per the germline V gene, CDR1 is SGHTA and CDR2 is FQGNSA. The CDR3 covers 14 residues. Trimming took off 4 bases at V and 0 bases at J, with 7 bases between the two ends. CDR3 loop: CASSWSSSGNTIYF. The CDR3 coding sequence is TGTGCCAGCAGCTGGTCCTCCTCTGGAAACACCATATATTTT.

The chain has TRBV10-2 and TRBJ1-5; D is unclear. This CDR3 contains 13 residues. The V gene's germline CDR1 is WSHSY and CDR2 SAAADI. Trimming shortened V by 2 bases and J by 7 bases, and 9 bases separated the two germline ends. The chain's CDR3 is CASSEGGRQPQHF. CDR3 DNA sequence: TGCGCCAGCAGTGAGGGAGGGAGACAGCCCCAGCATTTT.

The chain's CDR3 is CASSQAPGRRSGANVLTF. DNA for the CDR3: TGCGCCAGCAGCCAAGCTCCGGGACGTCGCTCTGGGGCCAACGTCCTGACTTTC. The chain employs TRBV4-1 and TRBJ2-6; either TRBD1 or TRBD2 may fit D (5 bases each). Germline V CDR1 and CDR2: MGHRA, YSYEKL. V lost 1 base, J lost 0 bases, and 13 bases lay in between. This CDR3 contains 18 residues.

The chain has TRBV6-1 and TRBJ1-1, with 10 bases that match TRBD1. The CDR3 extends over 19 amino acids. Losses at the gene ends were 7 bases for V and 3 bases for J; bases not matched to a gene: 20. Germline V gives CDR1 MNHNS, CDR2 SASEGT. Here the CDR3 DNA reads TGTGCCAGCACCTGGGGACTCGGGACAGGGGCCACAAGGGACACTGAAGCTTTCTTT. Protein product: CASTWGLGTGATRDTEAFF.

This rearrangement joins TRBV6-2 or TRBV6-3 to TRBJ1-5, with 9 positions matching TRBD1. V trimming: 5 bases; J trimming: 5 bases; junction bases outside the gene matches: 4. The CDR3 loop spans 14 amino acids. From germline, CDR1 is MNHEY and CDR2 SVGEGT. CDR3 sequence reads: CASSKTGGHQPQHF. The CDR3 bases are TGTGCCAGCAGTAAAACAGGGGGCCATCAGCCCCAGCATTTT.

The chain combines TRBV12-3 or TRBV12-4 with TRBJ2-2; 8 bases map to TRBD2. V gave up 3 bases and J gave up 6 bases; unmatched junction bases: 6. This CDR3 region has 15 residues. The CDR3, as DNA: TGTGCCAGCAGTTTGGGAGCGGGAGCTTCCGGGGAGCTGTTTTTT. Amino acid sequence: CASSLGAGASGELFF.

The chain combines TRBV25-1 with TRBJ1-2; D gene unclear. The CDR3 spans 16 residues. The germline CDR1 and CDR2 sequences are MGHDK and SYGVNS. V was cut by 6 bases and J by 3 bases, with 20 bases left in between. This chain's CDR3 is CASSLWADEDDYGYTF. CDR3 in DNA: TGTGCCAGCAGCCTCTGGGCAGATGAAGATGACTATGGCTACACCTTC.

In DNA form, the CDR3 reads TGTGCCACCAGAGATTGGACAGCGGAGAACACCGGGGAGCTGTTTTTT. Its translation is CATRDWTAENTGELFF. The V and J genes are TRBV15 and TRBJ2-2, with D perhaps TRBD1 (6 bases). This CDR3 contains 16 residues. Trimming removed 6 bases from V and 1 base from J, with 15 bases in between. Per the germline V gene, CDR1 is LNHNV and CDR2 is YYDKDF (reference sequence). Using reference TRBV15 and TRBJ2-2 for the parts outside the CDR3, the full variable domain is DAMVIQNPRYQVTQFGKPVTLSCSQTLNHNVMYWYQQKSSQAPKLLFHYYDKDFNNEADTPDNFQSRRPNTSFCFLDIRSPGLGDTAMYLCATRDWTAENTGELFFGEGSRLTVL.

This chain uses TRBV7-8 with TRBJ2-7; a possible D gene is TRBD1 (5 bases). The CDR3 totals 13 residues. Germline V gene sequence: CDR1 SGHVS, CDR2 FQNEAQ. V shed 3 bases and J shed 3 bases, with 9 bases lying between them. The CDR3 spells CASSLARVYEQYF. CDR3 sequence (DNA): TGTGCCAGCAGCTTGGCCAGGGTCTACGAGCAGTACTTC.

This chain links TRBV11-2 with TRBJ2-3; D ambiguous. V lost 2 bases to trimming and J lost 4 bases, with 13 bases between them. This CDR3 has 15 residues. The germline CDR1 and CDR2 sequences are SGHAT and FQNNGV. CDR3 protein: CASSLSVPGADTQYF. In DNA form, the CDR3 reads TGTGCCAGCAGCTTAAGCGTCCCTGGTGCAGATACGCAGTATTTT. The whole variable domain, filled in from reference TRBV11-2 and TRBJ2-3, reads EAGVAQSPRYKIIEKRQSVAFWCNPISGHATLYWYQQILGQGPKLLIQFQNNGVVDDSQLPKDRFSAERLKGVDSTLKIQPAKLEDSAVYLCASSLSVPGADTQYFGPGTRLTVL.

The J gene is TRBJ2-5, the V gene TRBV24-1; 10 positions match TRBD1. The length of the CDR3 is 15 residues. CDR1 is KGHDR, CDR2 SFDVKD, per germline. J lost 3 bases, V lost 6 bases, and 6 bases had no gene match. The DNA for the CDR3 is TGTGCCACCAGTCCCTCGGGACAGGGGAAAGAGACCCAGTACTTC. It is translated as CATSPSGQGKETQYF.

The chain recombines TRBV12-3 or TRBV12-4 with TRBJ2-7; 8 nucleotides align to TRBD2. The trim removed 8 bases at V and 6 bases at J, leaving 9 bases unmatched. CDR3 length: 13 amino acids. The CDR3 DNA is TGTGCCAGCGCCCGACTAGCGCCAGGCGAGCAGTACTTC. It is translated as CASARLAPGEQYF.

The rearrangement uses TRBV5-6 and TRBJ2-5; D call uncertain. There are 14 residues in the CDR3. Germline V gene sequence: CDR1 SGHDT, CDR2 YYEEEE. Trimming left V 4 bases short and J 1 base short, with 11 bases between. CDR3 nucleotides: TGTGCCAGCAGCCGCTATAGACCCCAAGAGACCCAGTACTTC. It encodes CASSRYRPQETQYF.

This chain connects TRBV9 to TRBJ1-3, with D unresolved. Trimming left V 3 bases short and J 5 bases short, with 12 bases between. Germline V gene lookup returns CDR1 SGDLS and CDR2 YYNGEE. This CDR3 has 14 residues. The CDR3 DNA follows: TGTGCCAGCAGCGCCAGACCAGCTCGAAACACCATATATTTT. This codes for CASSARPARNTIYF.

The chain recombines TRBV12-3 or TRBV12-4 with TRBJ1-2, with 8 nucleotides matching TRBD1. V shed 8 bases and J 8 bases; nucleotides not matched to a gene: 7. This CDR3 contains 12 residues. CDR3 amino acids: CASGTGGQGYTF. The CDR3 DNA follows: TGTGCCAGCGGAACAGGGGGACAGGGCTACACCTTC.

The V gene is TRBV6-4, the J gene TRBJ2-1; TRBD2 might be the D (6 bases). The CDR3 spans 14 residues. V was pared by 6 bases and J by 7 bases, with 16 bases between. Germline CDR1 reads MRHNA; CDR2 reads SNTAGT. CDR3 loop: CASSRDSYQNEQFF. The CDR3 DNA sequence: TGTGCCAGCAGCAGGGACTCCTATCAGAATGAGCAGTTCTTC.

The chain has TRBV3-1 and TRBJ2-7; TRBD2 aligns across 9 bases. The CDR3 loop spans 12 amino acids. Germline V gives CDR1 LGHDT, CDR2 YNNKEL (reference sequence). The junction had 3 bases not matched to a gene; V was cut back by 6 bases and J by 6 bases. The chain's CDR3 is CASRGTSREQYF. As DNA, the CDR3 is TGTGCCAGCAGGGGGACTAGCCGCGAGCAGTACTTC.

The V call is TRBV2, the J call TRBJ1-1; no firm D call. V gave up 6 bases and J gave up 3 bases, with 5 bases separating them. The CDR3 covers 11 residues. In germline, CDR1 is SNHLY, CDR2 FYNNEI. CDR3 DNA: TGTGCCAGCAGCCGGGACACTGAAGCTTTCTTT. It translates to CASSRDTEAFF.

The chain is built from TRBV29-1 and TRBJ2-4; TRBD2 is a possible D gene (6 bases). Germline-derived CDR1 and CDR2 are SQVTM and ANQGSEA. The CDR3 length is 13 residues. V dropped 7 bases and J dropped 5 bases, with 15 bases sitting between them. The CDR3 loop reads CSGSGSGENIQYF. For the CDR3, the DNA is TGCAGCGGTAGCGGCTCGGGAGAAAACATTCAGTACTTC.

The genes are TRBV6-1 and TRBJ1-2; 7 nucleotides align to TRBD1. This CDR3 has 12 residues. The junction had 2 bases not matched to a gene; V was cut back by 5 bases and J by 5 bases. Germline CDR1 and CDR2: MNHNS and SASEGT. The CDR3 DNA follows: TGTGCCAGCAGTCGACAGGGTTATGGCTACACCTTC. Translated: CASSRQGYGYTF.

The CDR3 DNA follows: TGTGCCAGCAGCGTCGGACCAACCACCGGGGAGCTGTTTTTT. Amino acids: CASSVGPTTGELFF. The rearrangement links TRBV7-2 to TRBJ2-2; D unclear. Germline CDR1 SGHTA, CDR2 FQGNSA. V was pared by 5 bases and J by 4 bases, with 11 bases between. CDR3 length equals 14 residues.

The chain employs TRBV6-1 and TRBJ1-1; D possibly corresponds to TRBD1 (6 bases). The V end lost 7 bases, the J end lost 1 base, and 10 bases lay between the germline ends. Germline V gives CDR1 MNHNS, CDR2 SASEGT. The CDR3 sequence is 13 residues long. CDR3 loop: CASKEGGNTEAFF. The CDR3 nucleotides are TGTGCCAGCAAAGAGGGGGGGAACACTGAAGCTTTCTTT.

This chain joins TRBV24-1 and TRBJ2-3; D not certain. This CDR3 contains 15 residues. V gave up 5 bases and J gave up 6 bases, with 17 bases separating them. Germline assignment: CDR1 KGHDR and CDR2 SFDVKD. CDR3 in amino acids: CATSGSRAASDTQYF. CDR3 coding DNA: TGTGCCACCAGTGGCTCACGGGCGGCTTCCGATACGCAGTATTTT.

The chain is built from TRBV7-3 and TRBJ2-1; 9 nucleotides match TRBD1. Germline V CDR1 and CDR2: SGHTA, FQGTGA. The CDR3 length is 13 residues. The V segment lost 8 bases and the J segment 3 bases; nucleotides outside the gene matches: 2. The CDR3 nucleotides are TGTGCCAGCGGGACAGGGCACTACAATGAGCAGTTCTTC. Translating it yields CASGTGHYNEQFF.

This clonotype was detected a few times. The V gene is TRBV29-1, the J gene TRBJ2-3; 7 bases fit TRBD2. CDR3 length: 12 residues. The V and J ends lost 5 bases and 1 base, in that order; junction bases with no gene match: 0. CDR1 and CDR2 (germline): SQVTM, ANQGSEA. This CDR3 is CSVTSGTDTQYF. In nucleotides, the CDR3 is TGCAGCGTTACTAGCGGCACAGATACGCAGTATTTT.

V and J are TRBV27 and TRBJ1-5; D remains unclear. Looked up from germline, CDR1 is MNHEY and CDR2 is SMNVEV (reference sequence). Trimming left V 3 bases short and J 13 bases short, with 13 bases between. The CDR3 runs 12 residues. The CDR3 sequence: CASSFLDLCQHF. DNA of the CDR3: TGTGCCAGCAGTTTCTTAGATCTCTGTCAGCATTTT.

The chain links TRBV5-1 to TRBJ1-1, with a weak D call TRBD1 (5 bases). V lost 5 bases and J lost 3, with 11 bases in between. Germline V gene sequence: CDR1 SGHRS, CDR2 YFSETQ. This CDR3 has 13 residues. CDR3 in DNA: TGCGCCAGCAGTTATGGGACGGACACTGAAGCTTTCTTT. This sequence encodes CASSYGTDTEAFF.

This clonotype has just one count. The chain links TRBV20-1 to TRBJ1-2; TRBD1 might be the D (6 bases). Germline V lookup: CDR1 DFQATT, CDR2 SNEGSKA (reference sequence). Deletions cut 6 bases from V and 7 bases from J, with 21 bases between. The CDR3 contains 14 residues. CDR3 loop: CSASNQGNRGGYTF. CDR3 sequence (DNA): TGCAGTGCCTCTAACCAGGGGAATCGCGGTGGCTACACCTTC.

The V gene is TRBV6-6, the J gene TRBJ2-5; D is possibly TRBD1 (6 bases). Trimming took off 4 bases at V and 5 bases at J, with 11 bases between the two ends. Germline CDR1 and CDR2: MNHNY and SVGAGI (reference sequence). The CDR3 sequence is 13 residues long. The CDR3 sequence: CASSSPQGETQYF. The DNA for the CDR3 is TGTGCCAGCAGTTCCCCTCAGGGGGAGACCCAGTACTTC.

This clonotype has only one observation. The chain combines TRBV2 with TRBJ2-2; D is unclear. The length of the CDR3 is 14 residues. The germline V and J ends were trimmed by 3 bases and 2 bases, with 7 bases remaining between them. Germline values: CDR1 SNHLY, CDR2 FYNNEI. The CDR3: CASSDGLNTGELFF. CDR3 bases: TGTGCCAGCAGTGACGGTTTAAACACCGGGGAGCTGTTTTTT.